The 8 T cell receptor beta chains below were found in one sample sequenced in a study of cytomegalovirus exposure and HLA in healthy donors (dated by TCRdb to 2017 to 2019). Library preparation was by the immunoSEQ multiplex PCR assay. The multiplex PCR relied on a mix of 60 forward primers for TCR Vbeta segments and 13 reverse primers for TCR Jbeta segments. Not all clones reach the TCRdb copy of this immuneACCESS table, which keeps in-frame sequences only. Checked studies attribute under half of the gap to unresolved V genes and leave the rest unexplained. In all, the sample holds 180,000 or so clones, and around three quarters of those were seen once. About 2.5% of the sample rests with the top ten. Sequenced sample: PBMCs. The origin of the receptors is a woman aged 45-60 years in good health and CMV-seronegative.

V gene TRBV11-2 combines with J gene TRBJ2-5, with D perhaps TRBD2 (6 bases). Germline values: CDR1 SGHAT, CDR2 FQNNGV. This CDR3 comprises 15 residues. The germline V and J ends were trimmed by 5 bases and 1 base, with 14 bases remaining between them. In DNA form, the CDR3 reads TGTGCCAGCAGCGTCCAACGGGGGTCCCAAGAGACCCAGTACTTC. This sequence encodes CASSVQRGSQETQYF.

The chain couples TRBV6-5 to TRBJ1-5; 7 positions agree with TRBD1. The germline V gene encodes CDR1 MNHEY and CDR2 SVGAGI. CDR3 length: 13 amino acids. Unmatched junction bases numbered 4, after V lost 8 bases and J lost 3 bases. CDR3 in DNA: TGTGCCAGCGGCGACAGGGCCAATCAGCCCCAGCATTTT. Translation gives CASGDRANQPQHF.

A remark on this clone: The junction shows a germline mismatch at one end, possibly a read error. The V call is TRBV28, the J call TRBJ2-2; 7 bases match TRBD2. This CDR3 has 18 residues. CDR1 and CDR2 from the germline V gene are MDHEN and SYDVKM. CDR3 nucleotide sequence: TGTGCCAGCAGTGTATGGGCGGCGGGAGTGGGGAACACCGGGGAGCTGTTTTTT. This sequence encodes CASSVWAAGVGNTGELFF.

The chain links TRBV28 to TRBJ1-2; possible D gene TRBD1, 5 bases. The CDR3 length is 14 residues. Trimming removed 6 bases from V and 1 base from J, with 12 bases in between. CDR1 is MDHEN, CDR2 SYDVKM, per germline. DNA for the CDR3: TGTGCCAGCAGCCGACAGACAGTTAACTATGGCTACACCTTC. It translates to CASSRQTVNYGYTF.

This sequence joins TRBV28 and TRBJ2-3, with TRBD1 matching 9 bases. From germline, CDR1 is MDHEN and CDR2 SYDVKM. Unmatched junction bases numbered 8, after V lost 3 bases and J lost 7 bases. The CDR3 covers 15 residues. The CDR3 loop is CASSFSGTGMNTQYF. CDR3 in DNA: TGTGCCAGCAGTTTTTCCGGGACAGGGATGAATACGCAGTATTTT.

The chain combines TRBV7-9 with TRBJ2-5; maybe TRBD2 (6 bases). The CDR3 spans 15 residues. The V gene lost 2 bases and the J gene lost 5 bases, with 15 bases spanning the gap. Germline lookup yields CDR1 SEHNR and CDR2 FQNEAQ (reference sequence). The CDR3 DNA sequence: TGTGCCAGCAGCTTATTTCCCGGGAGAGCGGAGACCCAGTACTTC. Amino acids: CASSLFPGRAETQYF.

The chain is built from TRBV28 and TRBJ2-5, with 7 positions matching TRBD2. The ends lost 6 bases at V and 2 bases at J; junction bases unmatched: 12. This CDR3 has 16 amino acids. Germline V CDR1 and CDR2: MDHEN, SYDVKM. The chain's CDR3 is CASSLGRGAVQETQYF. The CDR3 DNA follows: TGTGCCAGCAGCCTGGGGAGGGGCGCGGTTCAAGAGACCCAGTACTTC.

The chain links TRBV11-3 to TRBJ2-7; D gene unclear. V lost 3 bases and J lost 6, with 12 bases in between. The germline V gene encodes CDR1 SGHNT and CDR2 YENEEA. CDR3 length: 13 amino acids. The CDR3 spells CASSFDLTSEQYF. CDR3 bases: TGTGCCAGCAGCTTTGACTTAACCTCCGAGCAGTACTTC.